Listed here is a single T cell receptor beta chain. Sequenced by immunoSEQ multiplex PCR; TCRdb stores in-frame clones only, minus some. Altogether 250,000 to 300,000 clones are present, around 90% being singletons, with the ten largest covering 2.2%. Deletions cut 2 bases from V and 3 bases from J, with 7 bases between. This CDR3 comprises 13 residues. This specimen belongs to a study of blood T cell repertoires in COVID-19. Study as a whole: PBMCs, B-cell-depleted T cells, or T cells were the source of the cDNA or gDNA that made up the material.

This receptor was obtained from a woman aged 45 to 65 who had recovered from COVID-19. Sequencing was performed on peripheral blood. The V and J genes are TRBV23-1 and TRBJ1-1; D not resolved. TRBV23-1 is labeled an ORF, and its function is uncertain. The CDR3 reads CASSQINDTEAFF. Here the CDR3 DNA reads TGCGCCAGCAGTCAAATTAATGACACTGAAGCTTTCTTT.